This T cell receptor (beta chain) originates from a study of T cells after somatic rescue of genetic block. Sequenced by immunoSEQ multiplex PCR; TCRdb stores in-frame clones only, minus some. This sample has about 68,000 clones, with roughly 90% found just once. Germline values: CDR1 MNHNY, CDR2 SVGAGI (reference sequence). This CDR3 has 14 residues. The trim removed 4 bases at V and 9 bases at J, leaving 7 bases unmatched. The TCR was taken from a man in his forties or fifties. Material for sequencing was peripheral blood mononuclear cells (PBMCs). The rearrangement links TRBV6-6 to TRBJ2-1, with TRBD1 matching 9 bases. This CDR3 reads CASSSPGQGPEQFF. DNA for the CDR3: TGTGCCAGCAGTTCACCGGGACAGGGTCCTGAGCAGTTCTTC.